These T cell receptor beta chains were read from a single sample in a study of T cells in Graves' hyperthyroidism and ophthalmopathy. TCRdb fed the multiplex PCR reads into MiXCR, producing one record per CDR3 protein. The table records about 840,000 distinct CDR3 sequences, 38% of them present only once. Source material: blood. These receptors all come from a man aged 18-30 years with Graves' hyperthyroidism. The CDR3 runs from the conserved cysteine through the conserved F or W. Fields, in order: J gene, D gene, clone size, V gene, CDR3 protein, CDR3 DNA. The D gene is left open where the match is weak. The size of a clone is reported for some rows only, either as once, few or many, or as a class for expanded clones.

j_call: TRBJ1-2
d_call: NA
clone_size: few
v_call: TRBV4-1
cdr3_aa: CASSQGAEGFYGYTF
cdr3_nt: TGCGCCAGCAGCCAAGGCGCGGAGGGATTCTATGGCTACACCTTC

j_call: TRBJ1-5
d_call: TRBD1
clone_size: few
v_call: TRBV10-3
cdr3_aa: CAISPGQGGNQPQHF
cdr3_nt: TGTGCCATCAGTCCCGGACAGGGAGGAAATCAGCCCCAGCATTTT

j_call: TRBJ2-7
d_call: NA
clone_size: many
v_call: TRBV20-1
cdr3_aa: CSARGSGGNYEQYF
cdr3_nt: TGCAGTGCTAGGGGCTCGGGGGGCAATTACGAGCAGTACTTC

j_call: TRBJ1-1
d_call: TRBD1
clone_size: few
v_call: TRBV7-2
cdr3_aa: CASSVLQGSEAFF
cdr3_nt: TGTGCCAGCAGCGTCTTACAGGGGTCTGAAGCTTTCTTT

j_call: TRBJ2-7
d_call: NA
clone_size: NA
v_call: TRBV20-1
cdr3_aa: CSAREDRFSYEQYF
cdr3_nt: TGCAGTGCTAGAGAGGACAGATTCTCCTACGAGCAGTACTTC

j_call: TRBJ1-1
d_call: NA
clone_size: NA
v_call: TRBV10-3
cdr3_aa: CASIQRYMNTEAFF
cdr3_nt: TGTGCCAGCATTCAACGGTATATGAACACTGAAGCTTTCTTT

j_call: TRBJ1-1
d_call: NA
clone_size: NA
v_call: TRBV12-3/TRBV12-4
cdr3_aa: CAGTIKHENTEAFF
cdr3_nt: TGTGCCGGCACCATAAAACACGAGAACACTGAAGCTTTCTTT

j_call: TRBJ1-4
d_call: NA
clone_size: NA
v_call: TRBV2
cdr3_aa: CASSGVRAEKLFF
cdr3_nt: TGTGCCAGCAGTGGGGTCAGGGCGGAAAAACTGTTTTTT

j_call: TRBJ1-4
d_call: NA
clone_size: many
v_call: TRBV29-1
cdr3_aa: CSVLVLNEKLFF
cdr3_nt: TGCAGCGTCCTGGTCCTAAATGAAAAACTGTTTTTT

j_call: TRBJ2-7
d_call: TRBD2
clone_size: NA
v_call: TRBV6-6
cdr3_aa: CASTAGGMREQYF
cdr3_nt: TGTGCCAGCACCGCGGGAGGGATGAGAGAGCAGTACTTC

j_call: TRBJ1-1
d_call: NA
clone_size: many
v_call: TRBV19
cdr3_aa: CASSKSVTNTEAFF
cdr3_nt: TGTGCCAGTAGTAAATCGGTTACGAACACTGAAGCTTTCTTT

j_call: TRBJ1-3
d_call: TRBD1
clone_size: few
v_call: TRBV2
cdr3_aa: CASSTYRDRALSGNTIYF
cdr3_nt: TGTGCCAGCAGTACCTATCGTGACAGGGCCCTCTCTGGAAACACCATATATTTT

j_call: TRBJ2-5
d_call: NA
clone_size: many
v_call: TRBV7-9
cdr3_aa: CANDLRADPSETQYF
cdr3_nt: TGTGCCAACGACCTTCGGGCGGACCCCAGTGAGACCCAGTACTTC

j_call: TRBJ2-7
d_call: TRBD2
clone_size: few
v_call: TRBV7-9
cdr3_aa: CASSLGRTSGGYEQYF
cdr3_nt: TGTGCCAGCAGCTTAGGGCGGACTAGCGGGGGCTACGAGCAGTACTTC

j_call: TRBJ2-7
d_call: NA
clone_size: many
v_call: TRBV5-4
cdr3_aa: CASSPGAGTYEQYF
cdr3_nt: TGTGCCAGCAGTCCCGGGGCGGGAACCTACGAGCAGTACTTC

j_call: TRBJ2-7
d_call: NA
clone_size: NA
v_call: TRBV20-1
cdr3_aa: CSAQPRLKDEQYF
cdr3_nt: TGCAGTGCCCAGCCGCGACTTAAGGACGAGCAGTACTTC

j_call: TRBJ2-7
d_call: TRBD2
clone_size: many
v_call: TRBV29-1
cdr3_aa: CSVIAGDREQYF
cdr3_nt: TGCAGCGTTATCGCGGGAGATCGAGAGCAGTACTTC

j_call: TRBJ2-7
d_call: NA
clone_size: few
v_call: TRBV4-2
cdr3_aa: CASSQESQGGYEQYF
cdr3_nt: TGTGCCAGCAGCCAAGAGAGTCAGGGGGGCTACGAGCAGTACTTC

j_call: TRBJ1-5
d_call: NA
clone_size: NA
v_call: TRBV6-4
cdr3_aa: CASRGTGGGNQPQHF
cdr3_nt: TGTGCCAGCAGGGGAACGGGAGGGGGCAATCAGCCCCAGCATTTT

j_call: TRBJ1-3
d_call: NA
clone_size: NA
v_call: TRBV15
cdr3_aa: CATSRGDGYTIYF
cdr3_nt: TGTGCCACCAGCCGGGGCGATGGCTACACCATATATTTT

j_call: TRBJ1-3
d_call: NA
clone_size: few
v_call: TRBV11-2
cdr3_aa: CASSQLTRVSGNTIYF
cdr3_nt: TGCGCCAGCAGCCAACTGACACGAGTCTCTGGAAACACCATATATTTT

j_call: TRBJ2-7
d_call: TRBD1
clone_size: few
v_call: TRBV20-1
cdr3_aa: CSALGQDTYEQYF
cdr3_nt: TGCAGTGCGCTGGGACAGGATACCTACGAGCAGTACTTC

j_call: TRBJ1-2
d_call: TRBD1
clone_size: NA
v_call: TRBV6-5
cdr3_aa: CASSYSGDRDGYTF
cdr3_nt: TGTGCCAGCAGTTACTCGGGTGACAGGGACGGCTACACCTTC

j_call: TRBJ2-2
d_call: NA
clone_size: many
v_call: TRBV24-1
cdr3_aa: CATSMGATTGELFF
cdr3_nt: TGTGCCACCAGTATGGGGGCGACTACCGGGGAGCTGTTTTTT

j_call: TRBJ1-3
d_call: NA
clone_size: NA
v_call: TRBV2
cdr3_aa: CASSAGGGVNTIYF
cdr3_nt: TGTGCCAGCAGTGCAGGCGGGGGGGTGAACACCATATATTTT

j_call: TRBJ2-2
d_call: TRBD1
clone_size: NA
v_call: TRBV25-1
cdr3_aa: CASSPEGAVYTGELFF
cdr3_nt: TGTGCCAGCAGTCCAGAGGGGGCGGTCTACACCGGGGAGCTGTTTTTT

j_call: TRBJ1-1
d_call: NA
clone_size: NA
v_call: TRBV11-1
cdr3_aa: CASSRPIRRTEAFF
cdr3_nt: TGTGCCAGCAGTCGCCCGATCCGAAGAACTGAAGCTTTCTTT

j_call: TRBJ2-7
d_call: TRBD1
clone_size: many
v_call: TRBV29-1
cdr3_aa: CSVEGTGGIYEQYF
cdr3_nt: TGCAGCGTTGAGGGGACAGGGGGGATCTACGAGCAGTACTTC

j_call: TRBJ1-6
d_call: NA
clone_size: NA
v_call: TRBV7-9
cdr3_aa: CASSQGTSSYNSPLHF
cdr3_nt: TGCGCCAGCAGCCAAGGGACGAGCTCCTATAATTCACCCCTCCACTTT

j_call: TRBJ2-7
d_call: TRBD1
clone_size: many
v_call: TRBV29-1
cdr3_aa: CSVEIRTGGYEQYF
cdr3_nt: TGCAGCGTTGAAATACGGACAGGGGGCTACGAGCAGTACTTC

j_call: TRBJ1-1
d_call: NA
clone_size: few
v_call: TRBV20-1
cdr3_aa: CSTTERGNTEAFF
cdr3_nt: TGCAGCACAACCGAGAGGGGGAACACTGAAGCTTTCTTT

j_call: TRBJ1-1
d_call: NA
clone_size: NA
v_call: TRBV7-9
cdr3_aa: CASSPRDGPEAFF
cdr3_nt: TGTGCCAGCAGCCCCCGGGACGGACCCGAAGCTTTCTTT

j_call: TRBJ2-7
d_call: NA
clone_size: NA
v_call: TRBV5-6
cdr3_aa: CASSPVGAGTNEQYF
cdr3_nt: TGTGCCAGCTCACCAGTAGGGGCAGGGACGAACGAGCAGTACTTC

j_call: TRBJ1-2
d_call: NA
clone_size: NA
v_call: TRBV4-2
cdr3_aa: CASSIDLSGGTF
cdr3_nt: TGTGCCAGCAGCATCGATCTTAGCGGCGGCACCTTC

j_call: TRBJ1-6
d_call: NA
clone_size: many
v_call: TRBV19
cdr3_aa: CASSYLTEASPLHF
cdr3_nt: TGTGCCAGTAGTTACCTGACGGAGGCTTCACCCCTCCACTTT

j_call: TRBJ1-6
d_call: TRBD1
clone_size: NA
v_call: TRBV6-1
cdr3_aa: CASGGQDNSPLHF
cdr3_nt: TGTGCCAGCGGGGGACAGGATAATTCACCCCTCCACTTT

j_call: TRBJ1-1
d_call: NA
clone_size: many
v_call: TRBV7-9
cdr3_aa: CASSLERQNTEAFF
cdr3_nt: TGTGCCAGCAGCTTAGAACGGCAGAACACTGAAGCTTTCTTT

j_call: TRBJ2-7
d_call: NA
clone_size: NA
v_call: TRBV10-3
cdr3_aa: CAIADATYEQYF
cdr3_nt: TGTGCCATCGCCGACGCCACCTACGAGCAGTACTTC

j_call: TRBJ2-2
d_call: NA
clone_size: few
v_call: TRBV12-3/TRBV12-4
cdr3_aa: CASSFMDTGELFF
cdr3_nt: TGTGCCAGCAGTTTTATGGACACCGGGGAGCTGTTTTTT

j_call: TRBJ2-7
d_call: NA
clone_size: NA
v_call: TRBV24-1
cdr3_aa: CAIQDRSSYEQYF
cdr3_nt: TGTGCCATCCAAGACAGGAGCTCCTACGAGCAGTACTTC

j_call: TRBJ2-2
d_call: TRBD1
clone_size: many
v_call: TRBV19
cdr3_aa: CASSTTGIGELFF
cdr3_nt: TGTGCCAGTAGTACGACAGGGATCGGGGAGCTGTTTTTT

j_call: TRBJ1-4
d_call: NA
clone_size: few
v_call: TRBV4-1
cdr3_aa: CASSQEHSINEKLFF
cdr3_nt: TGCGCCAGCAGCCAAGAACACAGCATAAATGAAAAACTGTTTTTT

j_call: TRBJ2-7
d_call: TRBD1
clone_size: NA
v_call: TRBV20-1
cdr3_aa: CSARGEAGGGKQYF
cdr3_nt: TGCAGTGCTAGAGGCGAGGCAGGGGGCGGCAAGCAGTACTTC

j_call: TRBJ2-7
d_call: NA
clone_size: NA
v_call: TRBV7-2
cdr3_aa: CASSLQALGGQAEQYF
cdr3_nt: TGTGCCAGCAGCTTACAGGCCTTGGGGGGGCAAGCCGAGCAGTACTTC

j_call: TRBJ1-1
d_call: NA
clone_size: NA
v_call: TRBV6-6
cdr3_aa: CASIGTLNTEAFF
cdr3_nt: TGTGCCAGCATCGGGACACTGAACACTGAAGCTTTCTTT

j_call: TRBJ2-2
d_call: NA
clone_size: NA
v_call: TRBV2
cdr3_aa: CASAGLFIGELFF
cdr3_nt: TGTGCCAGCGCGGGACTCTTTATCGGGGAGCTGTTTTTT

j_call: TRBJ2-2
d_call: NA
clone_size: NA
v_call: TRBV11-2
cdr3_aa: CASTVATGELFF
cdr3_nt: TGTGCCAGCACCGTTGCCACCGGGGAGCTGTTTTTT

j_call: TRBJ2-5
d_call: TRBD1
clone_size: NA
v_call: TRBV5-8
cdr3_aa: CASSLGGQGWETQYF
cdr3_nt: TGTGCCAGCAGCTTGGGGGGACAGGGATGGGAGACCCAGTACTTC

j_call: TRBJ2-7
d_call: TRBD2
clone_size: few
v_call: TRBV7-8
cdr3_aa: CASSLTSGGTSSYEQYF
cdr3_nt: TGTGCCAGCAGCTTAACTAGCGGGGGGACTAGCTCCTACGAGCAGTACTTC

j_call: TRBJ1-2
d_call: NA
clone_size: many
v_call: TRBV12-3/TRBV12-4
cdr3_aa: CASRGDNNYGYTF
cdr3_nt: TGTGCCAGCAGAGGGGACAATAACTATGGCTACACCTTC

j_call: TRBJ2-6
d_call: TRBD2
clone_size: NA
v_call: TRBV5-6
cdr3_aa: CASSLPGLAGVGANVLTF
cdr3_nt: TGTGCCAGCAGCCTACCGGGACTAGCGGGAGTTGGGGCCAACGTCCTGACTTTC